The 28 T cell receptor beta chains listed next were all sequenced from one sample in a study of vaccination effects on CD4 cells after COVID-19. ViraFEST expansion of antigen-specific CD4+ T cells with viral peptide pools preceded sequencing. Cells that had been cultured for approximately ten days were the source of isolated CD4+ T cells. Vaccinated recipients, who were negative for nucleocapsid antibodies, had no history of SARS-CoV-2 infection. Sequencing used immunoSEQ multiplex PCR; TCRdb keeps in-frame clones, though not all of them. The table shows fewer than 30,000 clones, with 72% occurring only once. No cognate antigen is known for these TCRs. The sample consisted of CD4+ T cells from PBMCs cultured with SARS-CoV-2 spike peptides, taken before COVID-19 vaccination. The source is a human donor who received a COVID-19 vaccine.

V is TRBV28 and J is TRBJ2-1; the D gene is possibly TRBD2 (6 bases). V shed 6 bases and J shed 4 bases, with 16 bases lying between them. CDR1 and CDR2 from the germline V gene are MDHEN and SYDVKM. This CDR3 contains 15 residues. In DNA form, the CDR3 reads TGTGCCAGCAGCAAGTACCTGGAGGGGTACAATGAGCAGTTCTTC. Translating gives CASSKYLEGYNEQFF.

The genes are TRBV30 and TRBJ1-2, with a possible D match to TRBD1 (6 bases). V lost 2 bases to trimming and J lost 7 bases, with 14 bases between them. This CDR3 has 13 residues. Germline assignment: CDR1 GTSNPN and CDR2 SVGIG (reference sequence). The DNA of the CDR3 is TGTGCCTGGAGTCAAATACAGGGCGGTGGCTACACCTTC. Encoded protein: CAWSQIQGGGYTF.

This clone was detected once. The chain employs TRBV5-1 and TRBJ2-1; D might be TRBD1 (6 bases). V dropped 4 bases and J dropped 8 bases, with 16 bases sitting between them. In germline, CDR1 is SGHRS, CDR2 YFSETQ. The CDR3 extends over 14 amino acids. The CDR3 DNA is TGCGCCAGCAGCCGAGCCGGACAGAGGGATGAGCAGTTCTTC. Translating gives CASSRAGQRDEQFF.

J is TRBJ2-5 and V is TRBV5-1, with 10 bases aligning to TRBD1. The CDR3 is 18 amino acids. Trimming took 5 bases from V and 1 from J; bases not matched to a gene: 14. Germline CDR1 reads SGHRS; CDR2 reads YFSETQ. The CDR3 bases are TGCGCCAGCAGTAGGGGACAGGGGTACAGCCGGGCCCAAGAGACCCAGTACTTC. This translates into CASSRGQGYSRAQETQYF.

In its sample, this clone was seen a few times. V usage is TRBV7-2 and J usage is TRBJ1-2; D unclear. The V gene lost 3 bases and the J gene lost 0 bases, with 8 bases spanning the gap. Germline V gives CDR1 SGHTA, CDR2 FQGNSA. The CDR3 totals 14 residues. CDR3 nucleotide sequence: TGTGCCAGCAGCTTGAGCCTTTCTAACTATGGCTACACCTTC. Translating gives CASSLSLSNYGYTF.

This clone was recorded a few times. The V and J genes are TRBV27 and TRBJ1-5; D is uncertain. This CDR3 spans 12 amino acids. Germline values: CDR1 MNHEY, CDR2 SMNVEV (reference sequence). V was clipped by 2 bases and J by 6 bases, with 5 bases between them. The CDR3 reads CASSLVGQPQHF. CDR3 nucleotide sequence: TGTGCCAGCAGTTTAGTTGGTCAGCCCCAGCATTTT.

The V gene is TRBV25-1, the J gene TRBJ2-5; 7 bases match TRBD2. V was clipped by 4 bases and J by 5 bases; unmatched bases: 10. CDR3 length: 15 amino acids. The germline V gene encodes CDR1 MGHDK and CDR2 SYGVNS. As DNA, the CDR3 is TGTGCCAGCAGTGCGGGGACTACTTTTTGGGAGACCCAGTACTTC. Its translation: CASSAGTTFWETQYF.

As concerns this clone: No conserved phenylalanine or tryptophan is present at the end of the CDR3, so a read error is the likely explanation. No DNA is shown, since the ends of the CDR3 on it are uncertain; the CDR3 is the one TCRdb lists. The CDR3 sequence: CASNRGGGPEE. This chain connects TRBV27 to TRBJ2-3; TRBD2, the table's D call, was not compared with the DNA. The CDR3 is made up of 11 amino acids, end residues included. Germline lookup yields CDR1 MNHEY and CDR2 SMNVEV (reference sequence).

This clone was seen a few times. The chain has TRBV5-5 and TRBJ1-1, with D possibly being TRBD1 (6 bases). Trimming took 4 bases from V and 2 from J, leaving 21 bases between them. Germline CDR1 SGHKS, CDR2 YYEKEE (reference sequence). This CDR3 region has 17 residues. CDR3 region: CASSPRGGYLINTEAFF. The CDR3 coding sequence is TGTGCCAGCAGCCCCCGAGGGGGGTACCTTATAAACACTGAAGCTTTCTTT.

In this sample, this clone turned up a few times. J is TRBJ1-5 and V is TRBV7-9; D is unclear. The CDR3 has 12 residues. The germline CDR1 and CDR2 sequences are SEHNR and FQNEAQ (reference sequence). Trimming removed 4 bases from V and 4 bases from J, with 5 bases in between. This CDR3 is CASSSRNQPQHF. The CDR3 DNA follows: TGTGCCAGCAGCTCCCGTAATCAGCCCCAGCATTTT.

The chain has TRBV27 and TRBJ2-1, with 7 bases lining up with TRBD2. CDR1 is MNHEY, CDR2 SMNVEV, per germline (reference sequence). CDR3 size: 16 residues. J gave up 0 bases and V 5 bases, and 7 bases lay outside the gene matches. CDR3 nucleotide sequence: TGTGCCAGCAGTCGGGGGGACCGGAGCTCCTACAATGAGCAGTTCTTC. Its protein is CASSRGDRSSYNEQFF.

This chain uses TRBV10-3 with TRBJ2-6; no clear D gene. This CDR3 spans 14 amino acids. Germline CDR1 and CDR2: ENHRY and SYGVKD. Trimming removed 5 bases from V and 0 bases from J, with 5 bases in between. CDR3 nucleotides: TGTGCCATCAGTCCGGACTCTGGGGCCAACGTCCTGACTTTC. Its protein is CAISPDSGANVLTF.

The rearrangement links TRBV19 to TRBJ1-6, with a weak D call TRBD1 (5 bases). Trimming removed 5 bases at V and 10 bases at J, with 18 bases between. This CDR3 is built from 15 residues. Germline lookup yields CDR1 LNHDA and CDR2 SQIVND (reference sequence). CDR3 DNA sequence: TGTGCCAGTAGTCTCGCCGGGGCCGGGGGATCACCCCTCCACTTT. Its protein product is CASSLAGAGGSPLHF.

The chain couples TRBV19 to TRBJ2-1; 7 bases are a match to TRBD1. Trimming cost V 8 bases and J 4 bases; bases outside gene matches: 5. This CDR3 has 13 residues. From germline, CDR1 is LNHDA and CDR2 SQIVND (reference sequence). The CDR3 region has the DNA TGTGCCAGTGAGCGACAGGGTTACAATGAGCAGTTCTTC. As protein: CASERQGYNEQFF.

The CDR3 is CASSPVGWRGVIAFF. CDR3 nucleotides: TGTGCCAGCTCACCAGTTGGATGGAGGGGGGTGATAGCTTTCTTT. The chain joins TRBV18 to TRBJ1-1; possible D gene TRBD1, 6 bases. Germline CDR1 and CDR2: KGHSH and LQKENI. V lost 2 bases and J 10 bases, leaving 20 bases between the germline ends. This CDR3 contains 15 residues.

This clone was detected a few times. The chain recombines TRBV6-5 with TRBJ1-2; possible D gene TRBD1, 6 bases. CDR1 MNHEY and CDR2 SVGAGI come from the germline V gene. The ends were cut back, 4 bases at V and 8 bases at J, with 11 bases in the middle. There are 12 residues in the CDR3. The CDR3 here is CASSFTGRGYTF. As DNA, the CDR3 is TGTGCCAGCAGTTTCACAGGGCGCGGCTACACCTTC.

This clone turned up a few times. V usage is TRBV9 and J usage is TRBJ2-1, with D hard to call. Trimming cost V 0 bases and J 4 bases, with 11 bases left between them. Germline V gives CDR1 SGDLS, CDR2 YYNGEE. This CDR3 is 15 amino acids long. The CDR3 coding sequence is TGTGCCAGCAGCGTAGATACGAAAGCGTACAATGAGCAGTTCTTC. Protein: CASSVDTKAYNEQFF.

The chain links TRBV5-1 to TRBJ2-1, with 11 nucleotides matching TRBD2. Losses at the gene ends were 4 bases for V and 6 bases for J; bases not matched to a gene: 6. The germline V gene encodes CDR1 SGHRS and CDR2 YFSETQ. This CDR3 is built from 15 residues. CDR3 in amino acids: CASSSLAGGTNEQFF. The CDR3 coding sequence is TGCGCCAGCAGCAGTTTAGCGGGGGGGACCAATGAGCAGTTCTTC.

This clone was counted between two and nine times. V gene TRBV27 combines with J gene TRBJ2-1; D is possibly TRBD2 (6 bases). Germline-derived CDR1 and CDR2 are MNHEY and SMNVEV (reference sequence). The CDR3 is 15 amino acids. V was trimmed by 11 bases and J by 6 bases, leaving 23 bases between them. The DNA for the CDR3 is TGTGCCTCCGCCCCGCGGGACCTGCCCGGCAATGAGCAGTTCTTC. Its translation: CASAPRDLPGNEQFF.

The CDR3 DNA sequence: TGTGCCAGCAGTTACGCCCAGAACACTGAAGCTTTCTTT. This encodes CASSYAQNTEAFF. V gene TRBV6-6 combines with J gene TRBJ1-1; D not resolved. CDR3 length equals 13 residues. Looked up from germline, CDR1 is MNHNY and CDR2 is SVGAGI (reference sequence). The ends were cut back, 2 bases at V and 1 base at J, with 5 bases in the middle.

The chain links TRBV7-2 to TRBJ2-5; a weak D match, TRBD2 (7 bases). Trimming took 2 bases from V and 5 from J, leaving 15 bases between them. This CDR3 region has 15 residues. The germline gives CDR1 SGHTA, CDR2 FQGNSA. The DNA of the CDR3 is TGTGCCAGCAGCTTAATGACGGGGGGCCGGGAGACCCAGTACTTC. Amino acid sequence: CASSLMTGGRETQYF.

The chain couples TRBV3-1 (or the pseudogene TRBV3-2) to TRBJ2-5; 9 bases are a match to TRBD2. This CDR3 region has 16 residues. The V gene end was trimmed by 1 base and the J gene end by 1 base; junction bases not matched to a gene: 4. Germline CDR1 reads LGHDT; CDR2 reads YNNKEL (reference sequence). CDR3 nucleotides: TGTGCCAGCAGCCAAGCCGGGACTAGCAGCCAAGAGACCCAGTACTTC. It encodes CASSQAGTSSQETQYF.

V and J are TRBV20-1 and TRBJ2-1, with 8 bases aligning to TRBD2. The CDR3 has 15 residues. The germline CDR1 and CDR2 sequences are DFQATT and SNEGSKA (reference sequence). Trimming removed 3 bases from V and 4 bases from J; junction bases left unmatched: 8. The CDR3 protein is CSASVPSGGYNEQFF. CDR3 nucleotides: TGCAGTGCTAGTGTCCCCAGCGGGGGATACAATGAGCAGTTCTTC.

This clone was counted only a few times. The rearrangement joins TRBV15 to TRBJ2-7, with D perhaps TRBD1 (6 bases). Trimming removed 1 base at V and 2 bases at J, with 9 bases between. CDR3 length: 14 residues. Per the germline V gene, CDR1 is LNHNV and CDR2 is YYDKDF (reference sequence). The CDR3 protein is CATSRGGGPYEQYF. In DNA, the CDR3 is TGTGCCACCAGCAGAGGAGGGGGTCCCTACGAGCAGTACTTC.

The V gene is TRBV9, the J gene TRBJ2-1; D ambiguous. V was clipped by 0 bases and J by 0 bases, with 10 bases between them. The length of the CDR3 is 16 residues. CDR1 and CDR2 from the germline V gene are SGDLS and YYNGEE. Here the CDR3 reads CASSVVGASSYNEQFF. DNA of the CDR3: TGTGCCAGCAGCGTAGTAGGTGCGAGCTCCTACAATGAGCAGTTCTTC.

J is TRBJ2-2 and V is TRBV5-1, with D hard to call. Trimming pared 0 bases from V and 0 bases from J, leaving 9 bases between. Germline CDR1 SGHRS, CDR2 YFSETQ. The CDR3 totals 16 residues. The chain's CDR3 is CASSLESLTNTGELFF. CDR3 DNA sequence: TGCGCCAGCAGCTTGGAATCACTAACGAACACCGGGGAGCTGTTTTTT.

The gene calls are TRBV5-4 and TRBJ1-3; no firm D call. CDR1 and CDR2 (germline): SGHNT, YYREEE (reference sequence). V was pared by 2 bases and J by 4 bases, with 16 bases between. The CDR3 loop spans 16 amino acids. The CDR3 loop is CASSFKNRSGGNTIYF. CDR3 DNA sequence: TGTGCCAGCAGCTTCAAAAATCGGTCGGGAGGAAACACCATATATTTT. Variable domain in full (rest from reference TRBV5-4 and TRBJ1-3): ETGVTQSPTHLIKTRGQQVTLRCSSQSGHNTVSWYQQALGQGPQFIFQYYREEENGRGNFPPRFSGLQFPNYSSELNVNALELDDSALYLCASSFKNRSGGNTIYFGEGSWLTVV.

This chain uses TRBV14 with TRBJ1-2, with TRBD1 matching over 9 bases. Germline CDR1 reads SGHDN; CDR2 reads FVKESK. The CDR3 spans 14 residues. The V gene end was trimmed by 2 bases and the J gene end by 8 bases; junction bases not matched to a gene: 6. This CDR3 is CASSQFTGGRGYTF. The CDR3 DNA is TGTGCCAGCAGCCAATTCACAGGGGGCAGGGGCTACACCTTC.